This T cell receptor beta chain was documented in a study of blood T cell repertoires in COVID-19. Across the study: Samples came from the United States, Italy and Spain, spanning acute and convalescent COVID-19. From T cells, B-cell-depleted T cells, or PBMCs came the material, which was cDNA or gDNA.

Germline CDR1 is MGHRA and CDR2 is YSYEKL. The CDR3 runs to 13 residues. The V gene lost 1 base and the J gene lost 3 bases, with 6 bases spanning the gap. Method: immunoSEQ multiplex PCR; TCRdb's copy keeps in-frame clones and lacks some. The table includes under 200,000 clones, more than 75% detected once. This sequence joins TRBV4-1 and TRBJ1-2; the D gene is possibly TRBD1 (5 bases). Sequencing was carried out using peripheral blood. This receptor was obtained from a man aged 45-60 years who had recovered from COVID-19. The DNA for the CDR3 is TGCGCCAGCAGCCAAGGGGGCGACTATGGCTACACCTTC. Translated, it gives CASSQGGDYGYTF.